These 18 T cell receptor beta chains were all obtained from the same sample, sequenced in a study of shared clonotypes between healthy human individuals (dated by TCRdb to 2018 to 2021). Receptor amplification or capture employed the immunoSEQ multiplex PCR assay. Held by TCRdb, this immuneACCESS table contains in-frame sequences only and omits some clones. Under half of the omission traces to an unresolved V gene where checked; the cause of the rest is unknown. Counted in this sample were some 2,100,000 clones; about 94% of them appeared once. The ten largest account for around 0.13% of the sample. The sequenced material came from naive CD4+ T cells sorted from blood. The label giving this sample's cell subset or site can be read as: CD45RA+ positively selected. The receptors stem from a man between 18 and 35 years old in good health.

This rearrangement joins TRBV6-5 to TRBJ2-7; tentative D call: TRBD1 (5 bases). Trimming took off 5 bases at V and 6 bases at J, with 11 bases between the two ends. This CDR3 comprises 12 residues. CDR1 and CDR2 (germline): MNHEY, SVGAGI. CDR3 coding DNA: TGTGCCAGCAGTAGGGGTGGTACCGAGCAGTACTTC. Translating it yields CASSRGGTEQYF.

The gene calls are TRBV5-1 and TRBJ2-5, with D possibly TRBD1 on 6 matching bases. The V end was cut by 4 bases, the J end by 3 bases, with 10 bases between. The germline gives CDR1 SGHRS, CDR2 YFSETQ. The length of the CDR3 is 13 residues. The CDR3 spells CASSGQREETQYF. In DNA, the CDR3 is TGCGCCAGCAGCGGACAGCGAGAAGAGACCCAGTACTTC.

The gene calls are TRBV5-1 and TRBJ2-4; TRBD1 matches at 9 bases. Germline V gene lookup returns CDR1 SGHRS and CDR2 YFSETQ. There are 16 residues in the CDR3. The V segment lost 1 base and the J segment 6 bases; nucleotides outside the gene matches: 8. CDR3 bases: TGCGCCAGCAGCTTGACCCGGACAGGGGTTGGAAACATTCAGTACTTC. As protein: CASSLTRTGVGNIQYF.

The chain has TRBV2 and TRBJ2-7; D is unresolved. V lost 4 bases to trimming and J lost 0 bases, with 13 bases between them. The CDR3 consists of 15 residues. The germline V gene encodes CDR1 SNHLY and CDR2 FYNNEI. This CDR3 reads CASSVVYFSSYEQYF. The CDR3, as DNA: TGTGCCAGCAGTGTTGTCTACTTCTCCTCCTACGAGCAGTACTTC.

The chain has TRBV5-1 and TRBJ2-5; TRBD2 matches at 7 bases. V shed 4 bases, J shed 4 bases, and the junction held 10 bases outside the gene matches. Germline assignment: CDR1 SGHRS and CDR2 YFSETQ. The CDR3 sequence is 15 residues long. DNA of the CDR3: TGCGCCAGCAGCCCGTTGGGAGGGGTTAGAGAGACCCAGTACTTC. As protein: CASSPLGGVRETQYF.

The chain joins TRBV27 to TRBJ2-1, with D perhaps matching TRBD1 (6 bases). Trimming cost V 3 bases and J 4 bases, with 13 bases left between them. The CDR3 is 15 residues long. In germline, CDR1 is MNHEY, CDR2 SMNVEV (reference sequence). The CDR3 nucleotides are TGTGCCAGCAGTTTGTTGGGGGCAGGGTACAATGAGCAGTTCTTC. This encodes CASSLLGAGYNEQFF.

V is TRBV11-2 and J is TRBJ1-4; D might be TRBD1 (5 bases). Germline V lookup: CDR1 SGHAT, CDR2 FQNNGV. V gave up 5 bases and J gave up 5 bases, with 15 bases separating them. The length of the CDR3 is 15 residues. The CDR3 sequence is CASSTLMGQNEKLFF. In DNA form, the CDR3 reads TGTGCCAGCAGCACCCTAATGGGGCAAAATGAAAAACTGTTTTTT.

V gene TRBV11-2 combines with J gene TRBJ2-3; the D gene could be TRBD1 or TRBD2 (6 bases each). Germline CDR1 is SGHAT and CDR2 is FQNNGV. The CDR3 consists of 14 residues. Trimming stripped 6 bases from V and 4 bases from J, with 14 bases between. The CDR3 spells CASRFRGGADTQYF. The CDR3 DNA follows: TGTGCCAGCAGATTCAGGGGCGGGGCAGATACGCAGTATTTT.

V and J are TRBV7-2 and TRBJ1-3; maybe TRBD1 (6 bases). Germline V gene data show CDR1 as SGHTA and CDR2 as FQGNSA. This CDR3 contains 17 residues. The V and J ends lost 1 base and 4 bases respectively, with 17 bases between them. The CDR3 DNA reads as TGTGCCAGCAGCTTAGTGGTGTATCAGGGGACAGGAAACACCATATATTTT. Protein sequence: CASSLVVYQGTGNTIYF.

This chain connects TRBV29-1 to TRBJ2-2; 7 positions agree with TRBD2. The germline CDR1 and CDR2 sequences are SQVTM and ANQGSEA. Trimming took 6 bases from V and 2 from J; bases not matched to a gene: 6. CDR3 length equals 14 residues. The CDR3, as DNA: TGCAGCGTGCGCGGGGGATCCAACACCGGGGAGCTGTTTTTT. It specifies CSVRGGSNTGELFF.

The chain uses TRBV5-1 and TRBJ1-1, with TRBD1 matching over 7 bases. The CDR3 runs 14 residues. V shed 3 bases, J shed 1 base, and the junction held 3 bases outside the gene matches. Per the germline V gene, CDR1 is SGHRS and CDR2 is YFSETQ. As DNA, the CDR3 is TGCGCCAGCAGCTACGGGACAGCGAACACTGAAGCTTTCTTT. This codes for CASSYGTANTEAFF.

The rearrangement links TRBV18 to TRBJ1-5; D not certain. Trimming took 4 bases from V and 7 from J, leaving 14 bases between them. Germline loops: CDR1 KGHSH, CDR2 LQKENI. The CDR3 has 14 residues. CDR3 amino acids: CASSLQMVDQPQHF. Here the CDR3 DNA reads TGTGCCAGCTCACTCCAAATGGTGGACCAGCCCCAGCATTTT.

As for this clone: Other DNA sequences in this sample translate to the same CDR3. The CDR3 DNA reads as TGTGCCAGCAGTCTGGGCCCCGGGGAGCTGTTTTTT. It is translated as CASSLGPGELFF. J is TRBJ2-2 and V is TRBV2; D uncertain. CDR3 size: 12 residues. Germline V gene sequence: CDR1 SNHLY, CDR2 FYNNEI. V was trimmed by 5 bases and J by 6 bases, leaving 7 bases between them.

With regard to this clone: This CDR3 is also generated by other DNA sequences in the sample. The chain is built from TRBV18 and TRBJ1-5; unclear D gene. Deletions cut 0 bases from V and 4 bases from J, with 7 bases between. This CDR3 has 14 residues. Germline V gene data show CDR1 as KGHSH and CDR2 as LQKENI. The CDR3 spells CASSPPPGNQPQHF. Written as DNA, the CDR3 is TGTGCCAGCTCACCACCGCCCGGGAATCAGCCCCAGCATTTT.

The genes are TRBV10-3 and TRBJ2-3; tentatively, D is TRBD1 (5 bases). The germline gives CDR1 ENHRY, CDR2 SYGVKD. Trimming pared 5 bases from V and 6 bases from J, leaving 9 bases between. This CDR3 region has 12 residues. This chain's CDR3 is CAISYRLDTQYF. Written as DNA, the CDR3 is TGTGCCATCAGTTACAGGCTGGATACGCAGTATTTT.

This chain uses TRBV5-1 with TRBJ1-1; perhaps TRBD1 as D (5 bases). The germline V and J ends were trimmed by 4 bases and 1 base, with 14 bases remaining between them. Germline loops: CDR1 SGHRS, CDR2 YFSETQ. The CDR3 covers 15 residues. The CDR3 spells CASSGSGTANTEAFF. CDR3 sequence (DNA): TGCGCCAGCAGCGGTTCCGGGACCGCGAACACTGAAGCTTTCTTT.

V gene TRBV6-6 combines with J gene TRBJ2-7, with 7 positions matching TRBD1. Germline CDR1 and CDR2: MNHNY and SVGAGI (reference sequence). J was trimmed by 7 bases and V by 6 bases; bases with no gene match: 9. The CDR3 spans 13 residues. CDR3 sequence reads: CASSRQGSQEQYF. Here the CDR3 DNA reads TGTGCCAGCAGCCGACAGGGTTCGCAAGAGCAGTACTTC.

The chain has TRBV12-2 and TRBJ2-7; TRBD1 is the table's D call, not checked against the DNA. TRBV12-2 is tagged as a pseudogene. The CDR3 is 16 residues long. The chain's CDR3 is CASRLASGTGGYEQYF. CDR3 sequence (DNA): TGTGCAAGTCGCTTAGCCTCCGGGACAGGGGGCTACGAGCAGTACTTC.